This T cell receptor (beta chain) comes out of a study of cytomegalovirus exposure and HLA in healthy donors (TCRdb year 2017). Concerning the study at large: According to a later analysis, one platform produced both the roughly 120 validation repertoires and the 720 or so repertoires of the first cohort. The aim of the study was to test whether cataloging public T cell receptors could identify signatures of past pathogen exposure. To predict cytomegalovirus infection status, the study brought together high-throughput TCR immunosequencing, statistical association of individual TCRs with disease status, and machine learning. Besides the first cohort of 500 to 700 subjects, a separate validation cohort made up of some 110 different subjects was used.

Library method: the immunoSEQ multiplex PCR assay. On the study's bioinformatics: To diagnose cytomegalovirus status from the catalog of TCR beta chain sequences, a statistical classification framework was built. Here the immuneACCESS table is served through TCRdb, limited to in-frame sequences with V and J called. Missing clones are a known gap in these copies; in checked studies unresolved V genes cover under half, and the rest lacks a known reason. V, J and clone size are taken as reported in that table, and D and trimming were inferred from the DNA itself. The sample profile shows 100,000 to 150,000 clones; 94% of them were found once. The ten most abundant clones make up roughly 1.2% of the sample. The donors belonged to the validation cohort of approximately 130 subjects, which was separate from the approximately 700-subject first cohort. The CDR1 and CDR2 encoded by the germline V gene are MDHEN and SYDVKM. V is trimmed back by 6 bases and J by 8 bases, and the junction contains 11 bases that no gene match accounts for. Spanning cysteine to phenylalanine, the CDR3 consists of 14 amino acids. Only the CDR3 region is kept as DNA, spanning 42 bases read in frame from base 1.

Paper-wide results and their limitations: The classifier was reported to diagnose cytomegalovirus status with high specificity and sensitivity in both the original cohort and the validation cohort. The authors suggested that the approach could potentially be extended to other disease states and immunological phenotypes. The study listed 150 to 200 TCR beta chains as associated with cytomegalovirus. The validation cohort had no HLA typing available for a later analysis, so co-occurrence within that cohort was assessed over all 110 or so repertoires. In vitro tests confirmed that a few of the cytomegalovirus-associated TCR beta chains recognize cytomegalovirus antigens. A later analysis found that TCRs clustered in the first cohort also tended to co-occur in the roughly 120 validation repertoires, with 90% to 95% of cluster scores above 0. While some public TCRs were present in many individuals, most TCR sequences turned up only very rarely across donors.

For this clone: Its antigen target is currently unknown. No clone much larger than this one lies a single base away; base qualities are absent.

This clonotype originated in a young woman in good health and CMV-seronegative. Sequencing was done on a sample of PBMCs. The chain links TRBV28 with TRBJ1-2, with 8 junctional bases fitting TRBD1. The nucleotide sequence reads TGTGCCAGCAGCCCTAATACAGGGGGGAACGGCTACACCTTC. It translates to CASSPNTGGNGYTF.